The rows below give T cell receptor beta chains drawn from one sample of a study of blood T cell repertoires in COVID-19. Measured with immunoSEQ multiplex PCR; TCRdb has only the in-frame clones, and not every one. The table shows about 150,000 clones, with 80% occurring only once. What was sequenced was peripheral blood. These receptors were collected from a woman in her forties or fifties with acute or convalescent COVID-19. The CDR3 runs from the conserved cysteine through the conserved F or W. The D gene is left open where the match is weak. Rows may omit the clone size; those that give it use once, few, many or a size class.

V	size	D	J	DNA	CDR3
TRBV28	-	-	TRBJ2-1	TGTGCCAGCAGCCCCCCAGCCTACAATGAGCAGTTCTTC	CASSPPAYNEQFF
TRBV6-5	-	TRBD2	TRBJ2-5	TGTGCCAGCAGTTACTCGGGGGGGGAGGGACAAGAGACCCAGTACTTC	CASSYSGGEGQETQYF
TRBV4-1	-	TRBD2	TRBJ2-3	TGCGCCAGCAGCCAAGTGGGACTAGCGGGGGCCACAGATACGCAGTATTTT	CASSQVGLAGATDTQYF
TRBV7-2	-	TRBD1	TRBJ1-3	TGTGCCAGCAGCCGGTTGACAGGGGAGATTGGAAACACCATATATTTT	CASSRLTGEIGNTIYF
TRBV27	-	-	TRBJ1-2	TGTGCCAGCAGTTTTCAGGGGAGCTATGGCTACACCTTC	CASSFQGSYGYTF
TRBV7-6	-	TRBD1	TRBJ2-2	TGTGCCAGCAGCCCCCGAGGACAGGTGGCCGGGGAGCTGTTTTTT	CASSPRGQVAGELFF
TRBV30	-	TRBD1	TRBJ1-6	TGTGCCTGGAGTTCGAATACCGGGACAGGGGGCCGCTCACCCCTCCACTTT	CAWSSNTGTGGRSPLHF
TRBV19	-	TRBD1	TRBJ2-2	TGTGCCAGTAGTAACACCGGGACAGTCCCCGGGGAGCTGTTTTTT	CASSNTGTVPGELFF
TRBV2	-	TRBD1	TRBJ2-1	TGTGCCAGCAGACAGGGGGCCTACAATGAGCAGTTCTTC	CASRQGAYNEQFF
TRBV12-3/TRBV12-4	-	-	TRBJ1-6	TGTGCCAGCAGTTGGGACGGGGGTCCACCCCTCCACTTT	CASSWDGGPPLHF
TRBV5-4	-	-	TRBJ2-7	TGTGCCAGCAGCTTTGCGGACTACGAGCAGTACTTC	CASSFADYEQYF
TRBV29-1	-	TRBD1	TRBJ1-2	TGCAGCGTCTACCTTCAGACAGGGCGCTATGGCTACACCTTC	CSVYLQTGRYGYTF
TRBV28	-	TRBD1	TRBJ2-3	TGTGCCAGCAGGGGACAGGGGACCACAGATACGCAGTATTTT	CASRGQGTTDTQYF
TRBV4-1	-	-	TRBJ1-6	TGCGCCAGCAGCCCTACGGGACATTCCCAGGTTCATTCACCCCTCCACTTT	CASSPTGHSQVHSPLHF
TRBV28	-	TRBD1	TRBJ1-1	TGTGCCAGCAGTTCCGCCACTTCAGGGGGGACTGAAGCTTTCTTT	CASSSATSGGTEAFF
TRBV28	-	TRBD2	TRBJ2-7	TGTGCCAGCAGACTCACTAGCGGGGAGTACGAGCAGTACTTC	CASRLTSGEYEQYF
TRBV5-1	few	-	TRBJ2-7	TGCGCCAGTTCCCATAGCGATGTTGGTAGCTCCTACGAGCAGTACTTC	CASSHSDVGSSYEQYF
TRBV5-1	-	TRBD1	TRBJ2-5	TGCGCCAGCAGCGCCGAAATCGGGACAGCTCAAGAGACCCAGTACTTC	CASSAEIGTAQETQYF
TRBV4-3	-	TRBD1	TRBJ1-4	TGCGCCAGCAGCCAAGAAGAGGGGGCCGTTAATGAAAAACTGTTTTTT	CASSQEEGAVNEKLFF
TRBV28	-	-	TRBJ1-2	TGTGCCAGCAGTTTATCGACAGGCGCAGGAAATGGCTACACCTTC	CASSLSTGAGNGYTF
TRBV9	-	TRBD1	TRBJ1-5	TGTGCCAGCAGCGTAACTAGCGTTCCGGGACAGGGTTATCAGCCCCAGCATTTT	CASSVTSVPGQGYQPQHF